The 19 T cell receptor beta chains below come from one sample, sequenced in a study of blood T cell repertoires in COVID-19. Produced via immunoSEQ multiplex PCR; TCRdb's table is partial and in-frame only. The table lists a few hundred thousand clones, approximately 85% of them singletons, with roughly 2% in the top ten. The sample taken for sequencing was PBMCs or T cells enriched from blood (not recorded which). These receptors originate from a man aged 25 to 45 who had recovered from COVID-19.

The chain couples TRBV24-1 to TRBJ2-3; a possible D gene is TRBD1 (6 bases). The CDR3 extends over 16 amino acids. Germline values: CDR1 KGHDR, CDR2 SFDVKD. V lost 3 bases and J 2 bases, leaving 14 bases between the germline ends. The CDR3 region is CATSDPLPGDTDTQYF. DNA of the CDR3: TGTGCCACCAGTGATCCACTACCAGGGGACACAGATACGCAGTATTTT.

This clone appeared once. The chain has TRBV12-5 and TRBJ1-1; D is perhaps TRBD1 (6 bases). This CDR3 has 14 residues. V lost 7 bases and J 6 bases, leaving 18 bases between the germline ends. Germline CDR1 and CDR2: LGHNT and FRNRAP. The CDR3 here is CASAPAGRGAEAFF. The DNA of the CDR3 is TGTGCTAGTGCTCCTGCGGGCAGGGGTGCTGAAGCTTTCTTT.

The V call is TRBV9, the J call TRBJ1-2; TRBD1 agrees at 8 bases. J lost 4 bases, V lost 0 bases, and 20 bases had no gene match. The CDR3 runs 20 residues. The V gene's germline CDR1 is SGDLS and CDR2 YYNGEE. CDR3 residues: CASSVVIARAPGTGLYGYTF. CDR3 sequence (DNA): TGTGCCAGCAGCGTAGTTATCGCCAGGGCACCGGGGACAGGACTCTATGGCTACACCTTC. The full variable domain, completed using reference TRBV9 and TRBJ1-2, is DSGVTQTPKHLITATGQRVTLRCSPRSGDLSVYWYQQSLDQGLQFLIQYYNGEERAKGNILERFSAQQFPDLHSELNLSSLELGDSALYFCASSVVIARAPGTGLYGYTFGSGTRLTVV.

The rearrangement joins TRBV19 to TRBJ2-1, with 11 bases that match TRBD2. The germline V gene has CDR1 LNHDA and CDR2 SQIVND (reference sequence). CDR3 length: 16 amino acids. With V trimmed by 3 bases and J by 9 bases, 10 bases remained unmatched. CDR3 protein: CASSISVSGGASEQFF. CDR3 sequence (DNA): TGTGCCAGTAGTATTAGTGTTAGCGGGGGGGCTAGTGAGCAGTTCTTC.

The chain employs TRBV2 and TRBJ2-3; 8 nucleotides line up with TRBD1. The length of the CDR3 is 14 residues. Looked up from germline, CDR1 is SNHLY and CDR2 is FYNNEI. Trimming at V came to 6 bases and at J to 3 bases, leaving 5 bases not matched to a gene. The DNA for the CDR3 is TGTGCCAGCAGGACAGGGGTTCAGACAGATACGCAGTATTTT. Encoded protein: CASRTGVQTDTQYF.

The V call is TRBV7-9, the J call TRBJ1-1; a weak D match, TRBD1 (5 bases). Trimming pared 5 bases from V and 3 bases from J, leaving 19 bases between. This CDR3 spans 16 amino acids. Germline loops: CDR1 SEHNR, CDR2 FQNEAQ (reference sequence). DNA for the CDR3: TGTGCCAGCAGCAAGTATCGAGCGCCAGGGCACACTGAAGCTTTCTTT. This gives the protein CASSKYRAPGHTEAFF.

This clone came up once. The genes are TRBV5-4 and TRBJ2-2; 8 bases fit TRBD2. V lost 3 bases, J lost 4 bases, and 2 bases stayed unmatched. There are 14 residues in the CDR3. Germline loops: CDR1 SGHNT, CDR2 YYREEE (reference sequence). CDR3 protein: CASSSGGPTGELFF. The CDR3 coding sequence is TGTGCCAGCAGCTCGGGGGGGCCCACCGGGGAGCTGTTTTTT. The variable domain in full, completed from reference TRBV5-4 and TRBJ2-2, reads ETGVTQSPTHLIKTRGQQVTLRCSSQSGHNTVSWYQQALGQGPQFIFQYYREEENGRGNFPPRFSGLQFPNYSSELNVNALELDDSALYLCASSSGGPTGELFFGEGSRLTVL.

This chain uses TRBV4-2 with TRBJ2-5; 7 bases are shared with TRBD1. Germline-derived CDR1 and CDR2 are LGHNA and YNFKEQ. The CDR3 has 15 amino acids. V was pared by 1 base and J by 5 bases, with 7 bases of the junction left unmatched. In nucleotides, the CDR3 is TGTGCCAGCAGCCAAGGGACAGGTCCTATGGAGACCCAGTACTTC. Translated, it gives CASSQGTGPMETQYF.

The table lists this clone with many counts. The gene calls are TRBV6-4 and TRBJ2-2; D perhaps matches TRBD2 (5 bases). The CDR3 is 13 residues long. Germline V gives CDR1 MRHNA, CDR2 SNTAGT. Trimming shortened V by 9 bases and J by 6 bases, and 14 bases separated the two germline ends. This CDR3 is CASRGSEAGELFF. The CDR3 DNA sequence: TGTGCCAGTCGGGGTAGCGAGGCCGGGGAGCTGTTTTTT.

The chain combines TRBV7-9 with TRBJ1-1; maybe TRBD1 (5 bases). Germline loops: CDR1 SEHNR, CDR2 FQNEAQ (reference sequence). V lost 5 bases to trimming and J lost 3 bases, with 10 bases between them. This CDR3 has 13 amino acids. As DNA, the CDR3 is TGTGCCAGCAGCCCCAGGGCGGACACTGAAGCTTTCTTT. Amino acids: CASSPRADTEAFF.

The rearrangement links TRBV6-6 to TRBJ1-3; D is ambiguous. The V and J ends lost 8 bases and 8 bases respectively, with 10 bases between them. Germline V gene lookup returns CDR1 MNHNY and CDR2 SVGAGI (reference sequence). This CDR3 has 11 residues. CDR3 nucleotides: TGTGCCAGCGTTCGGAGAGACACCATATATTTT. It translates to CASVRRDTIYF.

The chain combines TRBV9 with TRBJ2-3; D remains unclear. There are 15 residues in the CDR3. CDR1 and CDR2 from the germline V gene are SGDLS and YYNGEE. The V gene lost 1 base and the J gene lost 0 bases, with 9 bases spanning the gap. CDR3 sequence reads: CASSVWATSTDTQYF. DNA of the CDR3: TGTGCCAGCAGCGTATGGGCTACTAGCACAGATACGCAGTATTTT. Based on the CDR3 plus reference TRBV9 and TRBJ2-3, the full variable domain is DSGVTQTPKHLITATGQRVTLRCSPRSGDLSVYWYQQSLDQGLQFLIQYYNGEERAKGNILERFSAQQFPDLHSELNLSSLELGDSALYFCASSVWATSTDTQYFGPGTRLTVL.

This clone was seen a single time. The chain uses TRBV3-1 (or the pseudogene TRBV3-2) and TRBJ1-2; 7 nucleotides agree with TRBD1. CDR1 is LGHDT and CDR2 is YNNKEL in the germline V gene (reference sequence). The J segment lost 4 bases and the V segment lost 6 bases, leaving 5 bases of the junction unmatched. The CDR3 has 13 residues. The CDR3 nucleotides are TGTGCCAGCAGTGGACAGGTCATCTATGGCTACACCTTC. It encodes CASSGQVIYGYTF.

This chain joins TRBV3-1 (or the pseudogene TRBV3-2) and TRBJ1-4; TRBD1 aligns across 7 bases. Losses at the gene ends were 2 bases for V and 5 bases for J; bases not matched to a gene: 8. CDR1 LGHDT and CDR2 YNNKEL come from the germline V gene (reference sequence). The CDR3 consists of 16 residues. CDR3 nucleotide sequence: TGTGCCAGCAGCCAATTCAGGACAGGAGCGAATGAAAAACTGTTTTTT. Its translation is CASSQFRTGANEKLFF.

This clone has only one observation. The chain joins TRBV7-2 to TRBJ2-5, with 7 nucleotides matching TRBD2. The trim removed 5 bases at V and 2 bases at J, leaving 5 bases unmatched. This CDR3 has 14 residues. Germline V lookup: CDR1 SGHTA, CDR2 FQGNSA. CDR3 sequence: CASSLTGGQETQYF. DNA for the CDR3: TGTGCCAGCAGCCTAACGGGGGGACAAGAGACCCAGTACTTC.

This chain uses TRBV19 with TRBJ1-3; D gene uncertain. V was clipped by 2 bases and J by 0 bases, with 8 bases between them. The germline gives CDR1 LNHDA, CDR2 SQIVND (reference sequence). There are 15 residues in the CDR3. CDR3 DNA sequence: TGTGCCAGTAGTATAACGGTGAGCTCTGGAAACACCATATATTTT. This encodes CASSITVSSGNTIYF.

V and J are TRBV7-8 and TRBJ1-3; D possibly corresponds to TRBD1 (5 bases). CDR1 and CDR2 from the germline V gene are SGHVS and FQNEAQ. V was trimmed by 2 bases and J by 0 bases, leaving 11 bases between them. The CDR3 covers 16 residues. In DNA form, the CDR3 reads TGTGCCAGCAGCTTAAAACAGGTCCTCTCTGGAAACACCATATATTTT. Protein product: CASSLKQVLSGNTIYF.

Only one count was recorded for this clone. V usage is TRBV30 and J usage is TRBJ2-3; possible D gene TRBD1, 6 bases. Deletions cut 1 base from V and 5 bases from J, with 10 bases between. This CDR3 has 13 residues. CDR1 is GTSNPN and CDR2 is SVGIG in the germline V gene (reference sequence). The chain's CDR3 is CAWSGLQGDTQYF. The DNA of the CDR3 is TGTGCCTGGAGTGGACTACAGGGAGATACGCAGTATTTT.

The chain has TRBV6-5 and TRBJ1-5; possibly TRBD1 for D (6 bases). Germline V gives CDR1 MNHEY, CDR2 SVGAGI. This CDR3 is 14 amino acids long. Between the trimmed V and J ends, which lost 5 bases and 5 bases, there was a span of 13 bases. The CDR3 nucleotides are TGTGCCAGCAGTAAACAGGGTCGGGATCAGCCCCAGCATTTT. It is translated as CASSKQGRDQPQHF.